Sequencing of this TCR beta chain was carried out in a study of long-term antiretroviral therapy in people with HIV. Whole-study findings and limits: Subsequent to ART, diversity was augmented yet persisted below that of transplant donor controls. Clones that expanded before ART (that is, prior to treatment) dominated the repertoire at all time points. HIV repertoires spanned tighter CDR3 length ranges than controls did.

The CDR3 is 15 amino acids. The germline gives CDR1 SGHNT, CDR2 YYREEE (reference sequence). V was pared by 0 bases and J by 3 bases, with 12 bases between. At the survey level, the v3.0 immunoSEQ assay was run. Clones were sequenced by immunoSEQ multiplex PCR, and TCRdb holds only the in-frame ones, with some missing. The sample holds over 30,000 clones, around 85% seen once. On this clone itself: Its specificity is not known.

The chain employs TRBV5-4 and TRBJ1-1, with D unresolved. The receptor comes from a woman aged 45-60 years with HIV. The source material was unsorted PBMCs, sampled 3.1 years after starting antiretroviral therapy. CDR3 residues: CASSLEAGRDTEAFF. The CDR3 bases are TGTGCCAGCAGCTTGGAAGCGGGGAGGGACACTGAAGCTTTCTTT.